This T cell receptor beta chain appears in the sequencing data of a study of blood T cell repertoires in COVID-19. At the level of the study: PBMCs, B-cell-depleted T cells, or T cells provided the cDNA or gDNA that made up the material.

TCRdb keeps only in-frame clones here, not all; method: immunoSEQ multiplex PCR. Among over 100,000 clones listed, more than 70% were seen once. The CDR3 runs 13 residues. Germline V CDR1 and CDR2: DFQATT, SNEGSKA (reference sequence). Trimming cost V 3 bases and J 2 bases, with 9 bases left between them. The source is a man aged 45-65 years with acute or convalescent COVID-19. This chain joins TRBV20-1 and TRBJ2-3; D is undetermined. Source material: peripheral blood. CDR3 protein: CSASSGITDTQYF. The CDR3 nucleotides read TGCAGTGCTAGTTCGGGTATCACAGATACGCAGTATTTT.